This note documents a single T cell receptor beta chain sequence. Its antigen remains unknown. This sample was taken from a study of cytomegalovirus exposure and HLA in healthy donors. General observations from the study: Most TCR beta V segments were productive about 87% or about 30% of the time in an earlier analysis. Generally TCR sequences proved uncommon, though certain public TCRs appeared in numerous donors.

This CDR3 is 13 amino acids long. The V gene's germline CDR1 is SNHLY and CDR2 FYNNEI. J was trimmed by 4 bases and V by 8 bases; bases with no gene match: 7. Though probably carrying unrecorded immune exposures, donors were nominally healthy at sampling. Primers for the PCR totalled 60 Vbeta and 13 Jbeta. Some clones are missing from TCRdb's copy, which holds only in-frame ones; the method was immunoSEQ multiplex PCR. The sample lists about 120,000 clones; around 79% were seen once. Sequences were obtained from PBMCs. The chain uses TRBV2 and TRBJ2-5; 7 bases fit TRBD1. This sequence was found in a woman aged 40-49 years in good health and CMV-seronegative. CDR3 residues: CASQGNRGETQYF. The CDR3 DNA follows: TGTGCCAGCCAAGGGAACAGGGGAGAGACCCAGTACTTC.